This T cell receptor (beta chain) was captured by sequencing in a study of shared clonotypes between healthy human individuals. The study ran the assay at deep level. The authors ran unsorted PBMC replicate PCRs on 250 to 350 ng DNA, 25,000 to 35,000 T cell genomes. Unsorted PBMC DNA sequencing spanned ten immunoSEQ deep assay plates. Generated by immunoSEQ multiplex PCR, the TCRdb table keeps only in-frame clones and is missing some. The data contain about 490,000 clones, 79% of them singletons. Overall study findings and caveats: Few donors limited the genetic and exposure-history diversity represented.

V lost 10 bases to trimming and J lost 4 bases, with 11 bases between them. Germline assignment: CDR1 ENHRY and CDR2 SYGVKD. The CDR3 length is 11 residues. In regard to this clone: Its specificity is not known.

The source is a woman in her 40s in good health. Some clones in this sample may be carry-over from other donors' samples. The chain couples TRBV10-3 to TRBJ2-7; no definite D call. Sample: PBMCs. CDR3 nucleotide sequence: TGTGCCACCGGACCAGATTACGAGCAGTACTTC. Its translation is CATGPDYEQYF.